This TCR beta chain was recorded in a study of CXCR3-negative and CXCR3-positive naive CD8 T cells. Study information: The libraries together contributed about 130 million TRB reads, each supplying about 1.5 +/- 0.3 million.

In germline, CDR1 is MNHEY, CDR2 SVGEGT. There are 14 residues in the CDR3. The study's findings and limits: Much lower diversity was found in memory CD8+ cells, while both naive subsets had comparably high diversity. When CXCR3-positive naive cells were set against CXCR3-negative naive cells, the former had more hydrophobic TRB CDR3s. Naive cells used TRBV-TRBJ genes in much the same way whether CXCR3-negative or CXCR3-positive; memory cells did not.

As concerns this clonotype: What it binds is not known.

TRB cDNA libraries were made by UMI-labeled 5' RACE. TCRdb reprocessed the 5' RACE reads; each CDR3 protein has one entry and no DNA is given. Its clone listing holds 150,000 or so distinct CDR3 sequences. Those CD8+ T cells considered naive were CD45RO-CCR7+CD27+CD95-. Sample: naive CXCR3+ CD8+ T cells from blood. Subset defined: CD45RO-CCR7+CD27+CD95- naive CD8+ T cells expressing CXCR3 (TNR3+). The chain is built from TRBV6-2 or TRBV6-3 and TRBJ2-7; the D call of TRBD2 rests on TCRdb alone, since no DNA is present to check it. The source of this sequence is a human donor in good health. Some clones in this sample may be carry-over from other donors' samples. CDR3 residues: CASSYGEAGYEQYF.